The rows below give T cell receptor beta chains drawn from one sample of a study of blood T cells in healthy people across ages. TCRdb passed the 5' RACE reads through MiXCR, listing each CDR3 protein once. The data hold roughly 2 million distinct CDR3 sequences, with less than 50% observed a single time. Material for sequencing was blood. These receptors all stem from a woman aged 40 to 49 in good health. CDR3s include the opening cysteine and the closing phenylalanine or tryptophan. D genes are given only for firm matches. Only some rows state a clone size, as once, few, many or a class for expanded clones.

d_gene,abundance,j_gene,v_gene,CDR3aa,CDR3nt
TRBD1,.,TRBJ2-5,TRBV6-1,CASSRQGVRHISETQYF,TGTGCCAGCAGCCGACAGGGGGTTCGACATATTTCAGAGACCCAGTACTTC
.,once,TRBJ1-1,TRBV27,CASNFSAGEMNTEAFF,TGTGCCAGCAATTTTTCGGCAGGGGAAATGAACACTGAAGCTTTCTTT
.,.,TRBJ1-2,TRBV7-2,CASSLGTGLSDGYTF,TGTGCCAGCAGCCTCGGGACTGGACTCTCCGATGGCTACACCTTC
TRBD1,few,TRBJ2-5,TRBV6-6,CASRNRDRGPQEETQYF,TGTGCCAGCAGAAACCGGGACAGGGGGCCACAAGAAGAGACCCAGTACTTC
.,.,TRBJ1-4,TRBV27,CASRVGGAREKLFF,TGTGCCAGCAGGGTTGGGGGCGCGAGGGAAAAACTGTTTTTT
TRBD2,.,TRBJ2-7,TRBV9,CASSVEPSGRSYEQYF,TGTGCCAGCAGCGTAGAACCCAGCGGGAGGTCCTACGAGCAGTACTTC
.,.,TRBJ2-5,TRBV28,CASSFAPAGGTQYF,TGTGCCAGCAGTTTCGCCCCCGCTGGAGGGACCCAGTACTTC
.,.,TRBJ1-4,TRBV4-3,CASSPRGAVKKLFF,TGCGCCAGCAGCCCGCGGGGCGCAGTTAAAAAACTGTTTTTT
.,.,TRBJ2-3,TRBV2,CASHPDTQYF,TGTGCCAGCCATCCCGATACGCAGTATTTT
TRBD1,.,TRBJ1-6,TRBV19,CASTGGTYNSPLHF,TGTGCCAGTACAGGGGGCACCTATAATTCACCCCTCCACTTT
.,.,TRBJ1-1,TRBV28,CASSLGTSGGNTEAFF,TGTGCCAGCAGTTTAGGGACTTCCGGAGGGAACACTGAAGCTTTCTTT
TRBD2,few,TRBJ2-3,TRBV7-2,CASSLAGTSGITDTQYF,TGTGCCAGCAGCTTAGCGGGGACTAGCGGAATCACAGATACGCAGTATTTT
TRBD2,few,TRBJ2-1,TRBV7-2,CASSFLGGGSVYNEQFF,TGTGCCAGCAGCTTTTTGGGCGGGGGATCTGTCTACAATGAGCAGTTCTTC
.,.,TRBJ1-5,TRBV7-2,CASSDAGTENQPQHF,TGTGCCAGCAGCGATGCCGGGACCGAGAATCAGCCCCAGCATTTT
.,.,TRBJ2-5,TRBV27,CASSLKGPGTGETQYF,TGTGCCAGCAGTTTAAAGGGCCCGGGAACGGGAGAGACCCAGTACTTC
TRBD1,.,TRBJ1-5,TRBV6-6,CASSNGRGREPQHF,TGTGCCAGCAGTAACGGCAGGGGGCGGGAGCCCCAGCATTTT
.,few,TRBJ2-2,TRBV27,CASSPSSTGELFF,TGTGCCAGTAGCCCCTCGAGCACCGGGGAGCTGTTTTTT
.,.,TRBJ2-7,TRBV20-1,CSAEAGKNSYEQYF,TGCAGTGCCGAGGCGGGAAAGAACTCCTACGAGCAGTACTTC
.,.,TRBJ2-1,TRBV4-3,CASRQKTGYNEQFF,TGCGCCAGCAGACAAAAGACAGGCTACAATGAGCAGTTCTTC
.,few,TRBJ2-1,TRBV7-9,CASSSFPTGGAYNEQFF,TGTGCCAGCAGCTCCTTCCCTACGGGGGGCGCCTACAATGAGCAGTTCTTC
.,.,TRBJ1-2,TRBV7-6,CASSLGGEGDYGYTF,TGTGCCAGCAGCTTAGGTGGCGAGGGGGACTATGGCTACACCTTC
TRBD1,once,TRBJ2-1,TRBV18,CASSPGQGSSNEQFF,TGTGCCAGCTCACCGGGACAGGGGTCGTCCAATGAGCAGTTCTTC
.,.,TRBJ2-5,TRBV7-2,CTSSFNPGQGETQYF,TGTACCAGCAGCTTCAACCCCGGGCAGGGAGAGACCCAGTACTTC
.,.,TRBJ1-2,TRBV6-6,CASSIFRGRGYTF,TGTGCCAGCAGCATATTTCGGGGGCGGGGCTACACCTTC
.,.,TRBJ2-5,TRBV10-3,CAISGSNWGTQYF,TGTGCCATCAGTGGAAGCAACTGGGGGACCCAGTACTTC
TRBD1,.,TRBJ2-7,TRBV10-3,CAISEWDRGTYEQYF,TGTGCCATCAGTGAGTGGGACAGGGGAACTTACGAGCAGTACTTC
TRBD2,few,TRBJ2-5,TRBV28,CASNSGGPDETQYF,TGTGCCAGCAACTCGGGGGGGCCTGATGAGACCCAGTACTTC
.,.,TRBJ1-6,TRBV20-1,CSARLPGQNNSPLHF,TGCAGTGCTAGACTGCCGGGACAAAATAATTCACCCCTCCACTTT
TRBD1,.,TRBJ2-7,TRBV6-6,CASSDRAVRDEQYF,TGTGCCAGCAGTGACAGGGCCGTTCGCGACGAGCAGTACTTC
.,.,TRBJ2-5,TRBV5-1,CASSTDQGSGTQYF,TGCGCCAGCAGCACTGACCAGGGGAGCGGGACCCAGTACTTC
TRBD1,.,TRBJ2-7,TRBV20-1,CSAVSDRAYEQYF,TGCAGTGCAGTGTCGGACAGGGCCTACGAGCAGTACTTC
.,.,TRBJ1-1,TRBV7-9,CASSEVGTEAFF,TGTGCCAGCAGCGAGGTTGGGACTGAAGCTTTCTTT
TRBD1,.,TRBJ2-2,TRBV6-2/TRBV6-3,CASRQQGARNTGELFF,TGTGCCAGCAGGCAACAGGGGGCCCGGAACACCGGGGAGCTGTTTTTT
.,.,TRBJ2-1,TRBV15,CATSRDRIYEQFF,TGTGCCACCAGCAGAGATCGGATATATGAGCAGTTCTTC